These 14 T cell receptor beta chains share one sample of origin, sequenced in a study of CD8+ T cells in alopecia areata. Cells from pooled cutaneous lymph nodes were sorted by CD4, CD8alpha, NKG2D, NKG2ACE and other markers. TCR sequencing used cDNA made by reverse transcription of extracted RNA. Sequencing used immunoSEQ multiplex PCR; TCRdb keeps in-frame clones, though not all of them. The sample yields 290,000 or so clones, without any singletons. The material sequenced was CD4+ T cells sorted from a lymph node. The receptor set was obtained from a C3H/HeJ mouse with alopecia areata. The strain's MHC type: H2-k.

This clone was seen only a few times. Genes and germline come from the mouse. Coverage ceases 4 residues before the CDR3 finishes, and the germline J gene fills in the end. This chain joins TRBV1 and TRBJ2-5; 9 bases map to TRBD1. The germline V gene has CDR1 NSQYPW and CDR2 LRSPGD (reference sequence). The CDR3 extends over 13 amino acids. The CDR3 sequence: CTCTKQGADTQYF. The DNA read from the CDR3 is TGCACCTGCACCAAACAGGGGGCCGAC.

About this clone itself: The germline and genes are mouse ones. The read stops 4 residues short of the end of the CDR3; the missing end is completed from the germline J gene. The chain uses TRBV17 and TRBJ2-1; 7 nucleotides match TRBD2. Germline loops: CDR1 MNHDT, CDR2 YYDKIL. This CDR3 is 15 amino acids long. The DNA read from the CDR3 is TGTGCTAGCAGTAGAGCGGGGGGGGAGAAAGCT. Translated, it gives CASSRAGGEKA. The CDR3 reads in full as CASSRAGGEKAEQFF.

Concerning this clone: Genes here carry mouse names. The observed sequence ends 4 residues before the CDR3 terminus, with the missing tail filled in from the germline J gene. The rearrangement joins TRBV19 to TRBJ2-7, with a weak D call TRBD1 (6 bases). CDR3 length: 12 residues. Germline loops: CDR1 FNHDT, CDR2 SITEND (reference sequence). The sequenced part of the CDR3 DNA is TGTGCCAGCAGCACGGGACATTAT. It is translated as CASSTGHY. From start to end, the CDR3 is CASSTGHYEQYF.

With regard to this clone: The listed genes are named as in mouse. The observed sequence ends 4 residues before the CDR3 terminus, with the missing tail filled in from the germline J gene. This rearrangement joins TRBV1 to TRBJ2-5; TRBD1 aligns across 8 bases. The length of the CDR3 is 15 residues. CDR1 and CDR2 (germline): NSQYPW, LRSPGD (reference sequence). The chain's CDR3 is CTCSAAGGAGDTQYF. The CDR3 DNA, read in part, is TGCACCTGCAGTGCAGCAGGGGGCGCGGGAGAC.

In this sample, this clone turned up a few times. The genes are named according to mouse. The sequenced fragment ends 4 residues before the CDR3 boundary, so the rest is inferred from the germline J gene. J is TRBJ1-1 and V is TRBV13-1, with D perhaps TRBD1 (5 bases). CDR3 size: 14 residues. The germline CDR1 and CDR2 sequences are NSHNY and SYGAGN. V lost 2 bases to trimming and J lost 0 bases, with 8 bases between them. CDR3 protein: CASSELGANTEVFF. The sequenced CDR3 bases are TGTGCCAGCAGTGAATTGGGGGCAAACACA.

Only a few counts were recorded for this clone. The listed genes are named as in mouse. The read ends 4 residues early relative to the CDR3; the germline J gene fills the gap. The sample holds other DNA sequences that translate to the same CDR3. The V call is TRBV13-1, the J call TRBJ2-1, with a possible D match to TRBD2 (6 bases). The CDR3 has 13 residues. Trimming pared 2 bases from V and 3 bases from J, leaving 6 bases between. Germline assignment: CDR1 NSHNY and CDR2 SYGAGN. CDR3 DNA (partial): TGTGCCAGCAGTGAGACTGGCTATGCT. Translating gives CASSETGYA. The whole CDR3 region reads CASSETGYAEQFF.

To note about this clone: Mouse germline and gene names are used. The CDR3 reads CASSDSAGEDTQYF. CDR3 DNA (partial): TGTGCCAGCAGTGATTCGGCTGGGGAGGAC. The V and J genes are TRBV13-1 and TRBJ2-5; possible D gene TRBD2, 6 bases. Read coverage stops 4 residues before the CDR3 terminus; the germline J gene supplies the remainder. CDR3 length equals 14 residues. Germline CDR1 is NSHNY and CDR2 is SYGAGN.

In the case of this clone: Genes and germline are mouse. The read ends 4 residues shy of where the CDR3 ends; the end is completed using the germline J gene. This chain uses TRBV1 with TRBJ2-5, with TRBD2 identical over 10 bases. This CDR3 is built from 15 residues. The V segment lost 5 bases and the J segment 0 bases; nucleotides outside the gene matches: 2. Germline loops: CDR1 NSQYPW, CDR2 LRSPGD (reference sequence). This CDR3 is CTCSLGGLNQDTQYF. Partial CDR3 DNA: TGCACCTGCAGTCTGGGGGGGCTTAACCAAGAC.

With regard to this clone: Mouse gene names apply. The read gets to within 4 residues of the CDR3 end, and the germline J gene fills in the rest. The rearrangement links TRBV13-1 to TRBJ2-4; D unresolved. The CDR3 covers 14 residues. V shed 5 bases and J shed 1 base, with 11 bases lying between them. In germline, CDR1 is NSHNY, CDR2 SYGAGN. Incomplete CDR3 DNA: TGTGCCAGCAGAGCAGTGAGGGGTCAAAAC. It is translated as CASRAVRGQN. The entire CDR3 sequence reads CASRAVRGQNTLYF.

With regard to this clone: All gene names here are mouse names. The CDR3 end is not reached by the read, which stops 3 residues before it; the germline J gene fills it in. The chain carries TRBV19 and TRBJ1-6; no clear D gene. Being an ORF, TRBJ1-6 has a function that is uncertain. V lost 2 bases and J lost 8, with 8 bases in between. Germline V gene data show CDR1 as FNHDT and CDR2 as SITEND (reference sequence). The CDR3 has 13 residues. The DNA read from the CDR3 is TGTGCCAGCAGTATGGGGAGGGATTCGCCC. Its translation is CASSMGRDSP. From start to end, the CDR3 is CASSMGRDSPLYF.

Worth noting for this clone: The genes and germline here are from mouse. The CDR3 extends 4 residues past the end of the read, so its final part is completed from the germline J gene. V gene TRBV13-3 combines with J gene TRBJ2-7; TRBD2 agrees at 10 bases. The CDR3 totals 14 residues. Germline V CDR1 and CDR2: NNHDY, SYVADS. The trim removed 6 bases at V and 1 base at J, leaving 4 bases unmatched. CDR3 region: CASTRDWGSYEQYF. Incomplete CDR3 DNA: TGTGCCAGCACCAGGGACTGGGGTTCCTAT.

This clone was counted only a few times. Gene names follow the mouse nomenclature. The CDR3 end is not reached by the read, which stops 4 residues before it; the germline J gene fills it in. Additional DNA sequences in this sample encode the identical CDR3. This chain links TRBV5 with TRBJ1-1; D gene unclear. The V end lost 0 bases, the J end lost 3 bases, and 5 bases lay between the germline ends. The CDR3 contains 13 residues. Germline V gene sequence: CDR1 LGHNA, CDR2 YNLKQL (reference sequence). The CDR3 spells CASSQEGYTEVFF. CDR3 DNA, as far as it was read: TGTGCCAGCAGCCAAGAAGGGTACACA.

This clone was seen more than once but under ten times. The gene names here belong to mouse. The read halts 4 residues ahead of the CDR3 end, with the missing end drawn from the germline J gene. The V gene is TRBV13-2, the J gene TRBJ2-1, with D possibly TRBD1 on 7 matching bases. This CDR3 is built from 15 residues. The germline V and J ends were trimmed by 2 bases and 3 bases, with 12 bases remaining between them. Germline CDR1 is NNHNN and CDR2 is SYGAGS (reference sequence). CDR3 bases read: TGTGCCAGCGGTGAACAGCAGGGGGGCTATGCT. Amino acids: CASGEQQGGYA. The full CDR3 sequence reads CASGEQQGGYAEQFF.

In the case of this clone: Mouse gene names apply. The read comes to an end 4 residues before the CDR3 does, leaving the germline J gene to fill in the end. The chain links TRBV13-1 to TRBJ2-7; perhaps TRBD1 as D (7 bases). CDR3 length: 13 residues. Trimming pared 6 bases from V and 3 bases from J, leaving 13 bases between. Germline values: CDR1 NSHNY, CDR2 SYGAGN. The chain's CDR3 is CASKGANDYEQYF. The DNA read from the CDR3 is TGTGCCAGCAAGGGGGCAAATGACTAT.